This is a list of T cell receptor beta chains from one sample in a study of CD8 T cells in ankylosing spondylitis. TCRdb ran MiXCR on the 5' RACE reads and lists one entry per CDR3 protein. The sample contains about 420,000 distinct CDR3 sequences, under 25% of which appear only once. Sequencing was performed on blood, either unsorted or a sorted T cell fraction (not recorded which). The receptor set was obtained from a male donor with ankylosing spondylitis. The CDR3 runs from the conserved cysteine through the conserved F or W. D genes are given only for firm matches. Part of the rows lack a size; the others show once, few, many or a class for expanded clones.

D: TRBD2; V: TRBV28; size: few; J: TRBJ2-1; CDR3: CASRSVGGPHNEQFF; DNA: TGTGCCAGCAGGTCCGTGGGAGGGCCCCACAATGAGCAGTTCTTC
D: TRBD1; V: TRBV6-1; size: .; J: TRBJ2-2; CDR3: CASRRGQNTGELFF; DNA: TGTGCCAGCAGAAGGGGGCAGAACACCGGGGAGCTGTTTTTT
D: .; V: TRBV6-1; size: few; J: TRBJ1-2; CDR3: CASSAAGRYGYTF; DNA: TGTGCCAGCAGTGCCGCGGGGAGGTATGGCTACACCTTC
D: TRBD2; V: TRBV10-3; size: .; J: TRBJ2-7; CDR3: CAISEGLGSSYEQYF; DNA: TGTGCCATCAGTGAAGGACTAGGATCATCCTACGAGCAGTACTTC
D: .; V: TRBV5-1; size: .; J: TRBJ2-2; CDR3: CASSLAGSGNTGELFF; DNA: TGCGCCAGCAGCTTGGCGGGTAGCGGCAACACCGGGGAGCTGTTTTTT
D: .; V: TRBV24-1; size: .; J: TRBJ1-2; CDR3: CATSSASSHGYTF; DNA: TGTGCCACCAGCTCTGCCAGTTCCCATGGCTACACCTTC
D: .; V: TRBV28; size: few; J: TRBJ1-5; CDR3: CASSRWGPQHF; DNA: TGTGCCAGTAGTAGGTGGGGGCCCCAGCATTTT
D: .; V: TRBV10-3; size: .; J: TRBJ2-3; CDR3: CAISESGIDTQYF; DNA: TGTGCCATCAGTGAGTCAGGGATAGATACGCAGTATTTT
D: .; V: TRBV9; size: .; J: TRBJ2-7; CDR3: CASSVDVGHLSYEQYF; DNA: TGTGCCAGCAGCGTGGACGTGGGACACCTGAGCTACGAGCAGTACTTC
D: TRBD1; V: TRBV7-2; size: many; J: TRBJ2-1; CDR3: CASKKQGSSYNEQFF; DNA: TGTGCCAGCAAAAAACAGGGGAGCTCCTACAATGAGCAGTTCTTC
D: .; V: TRBV9; size: few; J: TRBJ2-1; CDR3: CASSVGRGSYNEQFF; DNA: TGTGCCAGCAGCGTAGGCAGGGGCTCCTACAATGAGCAGTTCTTC
D: .; V: TRBV7-9; size: .; J: TRBJ2-5; CDR3: CASSRTDQETQYF; DNA: TGTGCCAGCAGCCGGACAGACCAAGAGACCCAGTACTTC
D: .; V: TRBV5-1; size: .; J: TRBJ2-7; CDR3: CASSPLLAYEQYF; DNA: TGCGCCAGCAGCCCTCTTCTTGCGTACGAGCAGTACTTC
D: .; V: TRBV20-1; size: many; J: TRBJ1-2; CDR3: CSARDWQGYGYGYTF; DNA: TGCAGTGCTAGAGATTGGCAGGGATACGGCTATGGCTACACCTTC
D: .; V: TRBV11-2; size: .; J: TRBJ2-1; CDR3: CASSLGRNNEQFF; DNA: TGTGCCAGCAGCTTAGGCCGTAACAATGAGCAGTTCTTC
D: .; V: TRBV29-1; size: few; J: TRBJ2-5; CDR3: CSASRGGQTQYF; DNA: TGCAGCGCCTCGAGGGGCGGGCAGACCCAGTACTTC
D: TRBD2; V: TRBV7-6; size: .; J: TRBJ2-5; CDR3: CASSWGTSEQETQYF; DNA: TGTGCCAGCAGCTGGGGAACTAGCGAGCAAGAGACCCAGTACTTC
D: TRBD2; V: TRBV30; size: many; J: TRBJ2-2; CDR3: CAKREGAGELFF; DNA: TGTGCCAAGCGGGAGGGGGCCGGGGAGCTGTTTTTT
D: .; V: TRBV28; size: .; J: TRBJ1-4; CDR3: CASSFQDGMGEKLFF; DNA: TGTGCCAGCAGTTTCCAGGACGGCATGGGGGAAAAACTGTTTTTT
D: .; V: TRBV12-3/TRBV12-4; size: few; J: TRBJ1-1; CDR3: CASSQGLGRPEAFF; DNA: TGTGCCAGCAGTCAGGGGTTAGGGCGCCCTGAAGCTTTCTTT
D: TRBD1; V: TRBV7-2; size: .; J: TRBJ2-3; CDR3: CATQDRGDTDTQYF; DNA: TGTGCCACCCAGGACAGGGGGGACACAGATACGCAGTATTTT
D: .; V: TRBV6-4; size: .; J: TRBJ2-1; CDR3: CASSSQGLRNEQFF; DNA: TGTGCCAGCAGTTCACAGGGACTCCGGAATGAGCAGTTCTTC
D: .; V: TRBV29-1; size: .; J: TRBJ1-1; CDR3: CSVGGIRRGRTEAFF; DNA: TGCAGCGTTGGTGGAATTCGCAGGGGCCGGACTGAAGCTTTCTTT
D: .; V: TRBV9; size: few; J: TRBJ2-7; CDR3: CASSPTRREHREQYF; DNA: TGTGCCAGCAGCCCCACCCGACGGGAGCATCGGGAGCAGTACTTC
D: TRBD1; V: TRBV7-3; size: .; J: TRBJ2-2; CDR3: CASSTGTGVGELFF; DNA: TGTGCCAGCAGCACCGGGACAGGGGTAGGGGAGCTGTTTTTT
D: .; V: TRBV20-1; size: .; J: TRBJ2-7; CDR3: CSAIDRDYEQYF; DNA: TGCAGTGCTATTGACAGAGACTACGAGCAGTACTTC
D: .; V: TRBV5-1; size: .; J: TRBJ1-6; CDR3: CASSFSSGGGSPLHF; DNA: TGCGCCAGCAGCTTTTCATCCGGGGGAGGATCACCCCTCCACTTT
D: .; V: TRBV11-1; size: few; J: TRBJ2-2; CDR3: CASSLSVLLAGELFF; DNA: TGTGCCAGCAGCTTAAGTGTGTTACTTGCCGGGGAGCTGTTTTTT